Presented here are 9 T cell receptor beta chains from one specimen sequenced in a study of shared clonotypes between healthy human individuals. Libraries were prepared by immunoSEQ multiplex PCR; TCRdb keeps only in-frame clonotypes and omits some of them. Of 2 million to 2.5 million clones detected, around 95% appear once; the ten largest clones hold more than 0.1%. Sequenced input: naive CD4+ T cells sorted from blood. Subset meaning: CD45RA+ positively selected. The receptors originated from a man aged 18 to 30 in good health.

The CDR3 DNA sequence: TGTGCCAGCAGCTTGGAGTTCAGGGTCGGTACTAACTATGGCTACACCTTC. Protein sequence: CASSLEFRVGTNYGYTF. The chain carries TRBV5-7 and TRBJ1-2, with a weak D call TRBD1 (5 bases). TRBV5-7 is given ORF status, its function remaining uncertain. With 0 bases removed from V and 0 bases from J, the gap between germline ends came to 15 bases. The CDR3 is 17 amino acids.

The table lists this clone with a count of one. This chain uses TRBV11-2 with TRBJ2-5; D tentatively fits TRBD1 or TRBD2 (6 bases each). This CDR3 comprises 17 residues. The V and J ends lost 4 bases and 2 bases respectively, with 20 bases between them. CDR1 SGHAT and CDR2 FQNNGV come from the germline V gene. In DNA, the CDR3 is TGTGCCAGCAGCTCATGGGGGGCGCAAGTACGGCAAGAGACCCAGTACTTC. It specifies CASSSWGAQVRQETQYF.

Note on this clone: At the DNA level, this CDR3 is encoded by other sequences in the same sample as well. This chain links TRBV11-3 with TRBJ1-1, with unresolved D. Looked up from germline, CDR1 is SGHNT and CDR2 is YENEEA. Trimming removed 2 bases from V and 1 base from J, with 5 bases in between. The CDR3 is made up of 13 amino acids. The CDR3 spells CASSLQENTEAFF. As DNA, the CDR3 is TGTGCCAGCAGCTTACAGGAGAACACTGAAGCTTTCTTT. The full variable domain, with the rest looked up from reference TRBV11-3 and TRBJ1-1, is EAGVVQSPRYKIIEKKQPVAFWCNPISGHNTLYWYLQNLGQGPELLIRYENEEAVDDSQLPKDRFSAERLKGVDSTLKIQPAELGDSAVYLCASSLQENTEAFFGQGTRLTVV.

This clone was recorded once. The chain combines TRBV27 with TRBJ2-5; D could derive from TRBD1 or TRBD2 (5 bases each). The CDR3 length is 14 residues. Trimming took 5 bases from V and 5 from J, leaving 15 bases between them. CDR1 and CDR2 from the germline V gene are MNHEY and SMNVEV (reference sequence). CDR3 in DNA: TGTGCCAGCAGTACGTGGGGGAAGAGGGAGACCCAGTACTTC. Encoded protein: CASSTWGKRETQYF.

On this clone: Other DNA variants within this sample encode the same CDR3. The rearrangement uses TRBV11-2 and TRBJ2-1; no clear D gene. Trimming shortened V by 0 bases and J by 6 bases, and 6 bases separated the two germline ends. Germline V gene lookup returns CDR1 SGHAT and CDR2 FQNNGV. The CDR3 is 13 amino acids. Written as DNA, the CDR3 is TGTGCCAGCAGCTTAGATTTGGTCAATGAGCAGTTCTTC. This gives the protein CASSLDLVNEQFF. The entire variable domain, with the rest obtained from reference TRBV11-2 and TRBJ2-1, is as follows: EAGVAQSPRYKIIEKRQSVAFWCNPISGHATLYWYQQILGQGPKLLIQFQNNGVVDDSQLPKDRFSAERLKGVDSTLKIQPAKLEDSAVYLCASSLDLVNEQFFGPGTRLTVL.

J is TRBJ1-2 and V is TRBV6-1, with 10 bases fitting TRBD1. The CDR3 extends over 12 amino acids. Trimming cost V 6 bases and J 8 bases; bases outside gene matches: 3. Germline CDR1 reads MNHNS; CDR2 reads SASEGT. The CDR3 DNA sequence: TGTGCCAGCAGGGGGGACAGGGGCGGCTACACCTTC. It codes for CASRGDRGGYTF.

As for this clone: This same CDR3 is encoded by further DNA sequences in the sample. The chain is built from TRBV7-2 and TRBJ2-2; D is tentatively TRBD1 or TRBD2 (5 bases each). This CDR3 region has 14 residues. Trimming took off 3 bases at V and 1 base at J, with 6 bases between the two ends. Germline V gene data show CDR1 as SGHTA and CDR2 as FQGNSA. CDR3 nucleotide sequence: TGTGCCAGCAGCTTGGGGGAGAACACCGGGGAGCTGTTTTTT. Translation gives CASSLGENTGELFF. Variable domain in full (rest from reference TRBV7-2 and TRBJ2-2): GAGVSQSPSNKVTEKGKDVELRCDPISGHTALYWYRQSLGQGLEFLIYFQGNSAPDKSGLPSDRFSAERTGGSVSTLTIQRTQQEDSAVYLCASSLGENTGELFFGEGSRLTVL.

V usage is TRBV7-9 and J usage is TRBJ1-2; TRBD1 matches at 7 bases. J gave up 4 bases and V 1 base, and 9 bases lay outside the gene matches. CDR1 and CDR2 from the germline V gene are SEHNR and FQNEAQ (reference sequence). The CDR3 totals 16 residues. This CDR3 is CASSLEPGQPIYGYTF. Written as DNA, the CDR3 is TGTGCCAGCAGCTTAGAGCCGGGACAGCCCATCTATGGCTACACCTTC.

Worth noting for this clone: This CDR3 is also generated by other DNA sequences in the sample. The chain has TRBV11-2 and TRBJ2-3, with D unresolved. Germline V CDR1 and CDR2: SGHAT, FQNNGV. The CDR3 covers 13 residues. Deletions cut 3 bases from V and 2 bases from J, with 6 bases between. This CDR3 is CASSFSYTDTQYF. The CDR3 nucleotides read TGTGCCAGCAGCTTTAGTTACACAGATACGCAGTATTTT.